The 4 T cell receptor beta chains reported below all come from one sample, sequenced in a study of blood T cell repertoires in COVID-19. Only in-frame clones appear in the TCRdb table, and some are missing; sequencing was by immunoSEQ multiplex PCR. The table records more than 200,000 clones, 80% to 90% of them present only once. The sample was peripheral blood. The source of these receptors is a woman older than 75 with COVID-19, enrolled during active disease.

The V and J genes are TRBV6-5 and TRBJ2-7; 7 positions match TRBD1. The CDR3 has 14 amino acids. The J segment lost 2 bases and the V segment lost 5 bases, leaving 6 bases of the junction unmatched. Germline assignment: CDR1 MNHEY and CDR2 SVGAGI. The CDR3 sequence: CASSPHRGTYEQYV. DNA for the CDR3: TGTGCCAGCAGTCCCCACAGGGGAACCTACGAGCAGTACGTC.

The V gene is TRBV7-2, the J gene TRBJ1-4; TRBD1 matches 10 bases. Germline CDR1 reads SGHTA; CDR2 reads FQGNSA. The CDR3 runs to 15 residues. J lost 8 bases, V lost 5 bases, and 8 bases had no gene match. CDR3 in DNA: TGTGCCAGCAGCATCAGGACAGGGGGAGAAGAAAAACTGTTTTTT. Translation gives CASSIRTGGEEKLFF. The full variable domain, rest sourced from reference TRBV7-2 and TRBJ1-4, is GAGVSQSPSNKVTEKGKDVELRCDPISGHTALYWYRQSLGQGLEFLIYFQGNSAPDKSGLPSDRFSAERTGGSVSTLTIQRTQQEDSAVYLCASSIRTGGEEKLFFGSGTQLSVL.

The chain links TRBV3-1 (or the pseudogene TRBV3-2) to TRBJ1-2, with TRBD1 identical over 10 bases. Trimming at V came to 8 bases and at J to 8 bases, leaving 8 bases not matched to a gene. This CDR3 region has 13 residues. The germline V gene encodes CDR1 LGHDT and CDR2 YNNKEL (reference sequence). For the CDR3, the DNA is TGTGCCAGCTGCGGGACAGGGGCTGGAGGCTACACCTTC. Its protein is CASCGTGAGGYTF.

The chain combines TRBV18 with TRBJ2-5; TRBD1 is a possible D gene (5 bases). In germline, CDR1 is KGHSH, CDR2 LQKENI. V was shortened by 0 bases and J by 4 bases, with 9 bases between the two germline ends. CDR3 length: 14 residues. The CDR3 DNA follows: TGTGCCAGCTCACCACCGATGCAGGGAGAGACCCAGTACTTC. Amino acid sequence: CASSPPMQGETQYF.